The 19 T cell receptor beta chains below were found in one sample sequenced in a study of T cell clones after liver transplantation. Assay used: immunoSEQ multiplex PCR; TCRdb lists only in-frame clones, some missing. The data show more than 70,000 clones, with approximately 82% seen just once and roughly 2.8% held by the top ten. The sample in question was CD4+ T cells from blood, obtained at the 22-month timepoint. The receptors were sampled from a human patient who received a liver transplant. Some T cells may arise from the graft donor.

This chain connects TRBV4-1 to TRBJ1-4, with D perhaps matching TRBD1 (5 bases). Trimming removed 4 bases at V and 10 bases at J, with 13 bases between. The CDR3 totals 13 residues. Germline loops: CDR1 MGHRA, CDR2 YSYEKL. The DNA for the CDR3 is TGCGCCAGCAGCCTTACCTTGGGGGGAAAACTGTTTTTT. Its translation: CASSLTLGGKLFF.

Here the CDR3 DNA reads TGTGCCAGCAGTTCCCCCATGAGGGACAGGGGCACTGAAGCTTTCTTT. This codes for CASSSPMRDRGTEAFF. V gene TRBV27 combines with J gene TRBJ1-1; 10 bases align to TRBD1. This CDR3 has 16 residues. Germline V gene data show CDR1 as MNHEY and CDR2 as SMNVEV (reference sequence). V shed 4 bases and J 4 bases; nucleotides not matched to a gene: 9.

The CDR3 reads CASRLSTDTQYF. The CDR3 DNA sequence: TGCGCCAGCAGACTCAGCACAGATACGCAGTATTTT. V and J are TRBV10-2 and TRBJ2-3; D gene ambiguous. The CDR3 consists of 12 residues. V dropped 6 bases and J dropped 0 bases, with 4 bases sitting between them. Per the germline V gene, CDR1 is WSHSY and CDR2 is SAAADI.

This sequence joins TRBV4-3 and TRBJ1-2, with a tentative D call TRBD1 (6 bases). The CDR3 covers 15 residues. The germline V gene has CDR1 LGHNA and CDR2 YSLEER. Trimming removed 3 bases from V and 2 bases from J, with 13 bases in between. CDR3 loop: CASSQTQGGNYGYTF. The CDR3 region has the DNA TGCGCCAGCAGCCAGACACAGGGTGGGAACTATGGCTACACCTTC.

The genes are TRBV19 and TRBJ2-7; D gene unclear. CDR1 and CDR2 from the germline V gene are LNHDA and SQIVND (reference sequence). Trimming cost V 3 bases and J 0 bases, with 9 bases left between them. This CDR3 comprises 14 residues. The chain's CDR3 is CASSISFTSYEQYF. Here the CDR3 DNA reads TGTGCCAGTAGTATTTCATTTACCTCCTACGAGCAGTACTTC.

CDR3 in DNA: TGTGCCAGCAGCCTGGGACAATTGAAGGAGACCCAGTACTTC. Amino acids: CASSLGQLKETQYF. The V gene is TRBV9, the J gene TRBJ2-5, with a weak D call TRBD1 (6 bases). CDR3 length equals 14 residues. V lost 4 bases to trimming and J lost 5 bases, with 15 bases between them. CDR1 is SGDLS, CDR2 YYNGEE, per germline.

This rearrangement joins TRBV27 to TRBJ1-1; 7 nucleotides align to TRBD1. The CDR3 is made up of 14 amino acids. V was clipped by 3 bases and J by 5 bases; unmatched bases: 6. Germline lookup yields CDR1 MNHEY and CDR2 SMNVEV (reference sequence). The CDR3 spells CASSLTTGRTEAFF. Written as DNA, the CDR3 is TGTGCCAGCAGTTTGACGACAGGGAGGACTGAAGCTTTCTTT.

This chain uses TRBV7-3 with TRBJ2-5; possible D gene TRBD2, 6 bases. In germline, CDR1 is SGHTA, CDR2 FQGTGA. This CDR3 is 14 amino acids long. The germline V and J ends were trimmed by 4 bases and 5 bases, with 14 bases remaining between them. Here the CDR3 DNA reads TGTGCCAGCAGCTGGGACTCCTCCGGGGAGACCCAGTACTTC. Amino acids: CASSWDSSGETQYF.

This clone was observed once. V and J are TRBV5-1 and TRBJ1-1; D perhaps matches TRBD1 (5 bases). The germline V and J ends were trimmed by 4 bases and 3 bases, with 16 bases remaining between them. This CDR3 has 15 residues. Germline loops: CDR1 SGHRS, CDR2 YFSETQ. The DNA for the CDR3 is TGCGCCAGCAGCCCGCTTAGCGGGGGGGACACTGAAGCTTTCTTT. Protein: CASSPLSGGDTEAFF. The full variable domain, completed using reference TRBV5-1 and TRBJ1-1, is KAGVTQTPRYLIKTRGQQVTLSCSPISGHRSVSWYQQTPGQGLQFLFEYFSETQRNKGNFPGRFSGRQFSNSRSEMNVSTLELGDSALYLCASSPLSGGDTEAFFGQGTRLTVV.

The chain couples TRBV2 to TRBJ2-5; D is unclear. CDR3 size: 13 residues. Germline-derived CDR1 and CDR2 are SNHLY and FYNNEI. The germline V and J ends were trimmed by 3 bases and 6 bases, with 11 bases remaining between them. Written as DNA, the CDR3 is TGTGCCAGCAGTGACGCGAGTGGAAAGACCCAGTACTTC. This sequence encodes CASSDASGKTQYF.

This chain uses TRBV20-1 with TRBJ1-1; D not certain. Germline CDR1 reads DFQATT; CDR2 reads SNEGSKA (reference sequence). V was clipped by 5 bases and J by 5 bases, with 9 bases between them. The CDR3 totals 11 residues. In DNA form, the CDR3 reads TGCAGTGCTGGTAGTGGGACTGAAGCTTTCTTT. Residues: CSAGSGTEAFF.

In nucleotides, the CDR3 is TGTGCCAGCAGTAATGGGGGGCGTAGCAATCAGCCCCAGCATTTT. This translates into CASSNGGRSNQPQHF. J is TRBJ1-5 and V is TRBV27, with D tentatively TRBD1 (6 bases). The CDR3 is made up of 15 amino acids. With 5 bases removed from V and 0 bases from J, the gap between germline ends came to 11 bases. From germline, CDR1 is MNHEY and CDR2 SMNVEV (reference sequence).

The genes are TRBV5-1 and TRBJ1-2, with 9 bases identical to TRBD1. The CDR3 is 15 amino acids. CDR1 SGHRS and CDR2 YFSETQ come from the germline V gene. The V gene end was trimmed by 0 bases and the J gene end by 10 bases; junction bases not matched to a gene: 10. CDR3 sequence reads: CASSLVGGQGSLYTF. As DNA, the CDR3 is TGCGCCAGCAGCTTGGTGGGGGGACAGGGTAGTCTCTACACCTTC.

This sequence joins TRBV2 and TRBJ2-7; D possibly uses TRBD1 or TRBD2 (5 bases each). V was cut by 8 bases and J by 5 bases, with 10 bases left in between. Germline V lookup: CDR1 SNHLY, CDR2 FYNNEI. CDR3 size: 11 residues. The CDR3 protein is CASVRGDEQYF. The CDR3 DNA reads as TGTGCCAGCGTTCGGGGCGACGAGCAGTACTTC.

This chain joins TRBV7-2 and TRBJ2-1; 11 bases align to TRBD2. This CDR3 is built from 13 residues. V lost 5 bases and J lost 10; bases outside the gene matches: 4. Germline V CDR1 and CDR2: SGHTA, FQGNSA. The CDR3 coding sequence is TGTGCCAGCAGCCCCAGGACTAGCGGGGAGCAGTTCTTC. Amino acids: CASSPRTSGEQFF.

This sequence joins TRBV7-9 and TRBJ1-1; no reliable D call. CDR1 SEHNR and CDR2 FQNEAQ come from the germline V gene (reference sequence). The ends were cut back, 5 bases at V and 3 bases at J, with 13 bases in the middle. This CDR3 comprises 14 residues. This CDR3 is CASSARTGDTEAFF. CDR3 in DNA: TGTGCCAGCAGCGCCCGGACCGGGGACACTGAAGCTTTCTTT.

The V gene is TRBV5-1, the J gene TRBJ2-7, with TRBD2 identical over 11 bases. The length of the CDR3 is 13 residues. The germline gives CDR1 SGHRS, CDR2 YFSETQ. The junction had 2 bases not matched to a gene; V was cut back by 3 bases and J by 6 bases. The CDR3 sequence is CASSYGTSGEQYF. In nucleotides, the CDR3 is TGCGCCAGCAGCTACGGGACTAGCGGCGAGCAGTACTTC.

The V gene is TRBV6-1, the J gene TRBJ2-5; D tentatively fits TRBD1 or TRBD2 (5 bases each). The CDR3 is 13 residues long. Between the trimmed V and J ends, which lost 6 bases and 2 bases, there was a span of 10 bases. Germline-derived CDR1 and CDR2 are MNHNS and SASEGT. The CDR3 coding sequence is TGTGCCAGCAGCAGGGACGGTCAAGAGACCCAGTACTTC. It encodes CASSRDGQETQYF.

The rearrangement joins TRBV30 to TRBJ1-3, with a possible D match to TRBD1 (5 bases). CDR1 and CDR2 (germline): GTSNPN, SVGIG (reference sequence). V was trimmed by 0 bases and J by 4 bases, leaving 16 bases between them. The CDR3 totals 16 residues. CDR3 amino acids: CAWSVRGAPLGNTIYF. CDR3 DNA sequence: TGTGCCTGGAGTGTAAGAGGGGCGCCACTCGGAAACACCATATATTTT.